These 11 T cell receptor beta chains were sequenced from one sample in a study of CD8 T cells in ankylosing spondylitis (dated by TCRdb to the late 2010s). Study-wide conclusions, independent of this receptor: A TCR beta motif made up of several highly homologous amino acid variants appeared to be characteristic of blood from ankylosing spondylitis patients.

Receptor amplification or capture employed 5' RACE. TCRdb lists the instrument as Illumina HiSeq 2500. TCRdb trimmed public reads at Q25 via fastp, called clones via MiXCR and kept in-frame beta chains. Each record represents a unique CDR3 protein, reported with the most common genes and DNA among its rows. This sample has 650,000 to 800,000 distinct CDR3 sequences in its table, and around 19% of those were observed once. Of the sample, around 19% falls within the top ten clones. No cognate antigen is known for these TCRs. The sequenced material came from blood, either unsorted or a sorted T cell fraction (not recorded which). The receptors stem from a male donor with ankylosing spondylitis.

This clonotype was observed a handful of times. This chain joins TRBV12-3 or TRBV12-4 and TRBJ1-2, with D possibly matching TRBD1 (5 bases). The CDR3 length is 15 residues. V lost 2 bases to trimming and J lost 4 bases, with 14 bases between them. The CDR3 loop is CASSLLGQGVYGYTF. CDR3 bases: TGTGCCAGCAGTTTACTGGGTCAGGGAGTCTATGGCTACACCTTC.

This clonotype was seen at least ten times. The chain is built from TRBV4-3 and TRBJ2-7, with D perhaps TRBD2 (5 bases). Trimming removed 1 base at V and 5 bases at J, with 15 bases between. CDR3 size: 15 residues. The germline V gene encodes CDR1 LGHNA and CDR2 YSLEER. The CDR3 DNA sequence: TGCGCCAGCAGCCAAGGGTCTAGCATGGCCGACGAGCAGTACTTC. As protein: CASSQGSSMADEQYF.

The V call is TRBV5-1, the J call TRBJ2-1, with TRBD1 matching 7 bases. Germline CDR1 is SGHRS and CDR2 is YFSETQ. V gave up 4 bases and J gave up 9 bases; unmatched junction bases: 13. The CDR3 totals 15 residues. CDR3 loop: CASSLTLTGEREQFF. Written as DNA, the CDR3 is TGCGCCAGCAGCCTTACCTTAACAGGGGAGCGTGAGCAGTTCTTC. The variable domain in full, completed from reference TRBV5-1 and TRBJ2-1, reads KAGVTQTPRYLIKTRGQQVTLSCSPISGHRSVSWYQQTPGQGLQFLFEYFSETQRNKGNFPGRFSGRQFSNSRSEMNVSTLELGDSALYLCASSLTLTGEREQFFGPGTRLTVL.

This clonotype was seen a few times. This chain joins TRBV7-2 and TRBJ1-6; D is perhaps TRBD1 (5 bases). Germline V gene data show CDR1 as SGHTA and CDR2 as FQGNSA. This CDR3 is 16 amino acids long. The V and J ends lost 7 bases and 10 bases respectively, with 23 bases between them. The CDR3 here is CASTPREPTRGSPLHF. CDR3 DNA sequence: TGTGCCAGCACCCCCCGGGAGCCAACCCGGGGCTCACCCCTCCACTTT.

This clonotype appeared a few times. This chain joins TRBV20-1 and TRBJ2-3; D is undetermined. The CDR3 is made up of 13 amino acids. Trimming removed 5 bases from V and 0 bases from J, with 9 bases in between. CDR1 is DFQATT, CDR2 SNEGSKA, per germline (reference sequence). As DNA, the CDR3 is TGCAGTGCTGCGTGGGAAAGCACAGATACGCAGTATTTT. This gives the protein CSAAWESTDTQYF.

This clonotype was counted only a few times. The DNA of the CDR3 is TGTGCCAGCAGCTTGGCGGCCGGCAGGGGGGCCTACGAGCAGTACTTC. Protein: CASSLAAGRGAYEQYF. V gene TRBV5-5 combines with J gene TRBJ2-7, with D perhaps matching TRBD1 (7 bases). Trimming cost V 0 bases and J 2 bases, with 15 bases left between them. This CDR3 region has 16 residues. From germline, CDR1 is SGHKS and CDR2 YYEKEE (reference sequence).

This clonotype was counted only a few times. The chain joins TRBV6-2 or TRBV6-3 to TRBJ2-1; 11 bases align to TRBD2. The length of the CDR3 is 15 residues. The V gene end was trimmed by 0 bases and the J gene end by 10 bases; junction bases not matched to a gene: 5. Germline values: CDR1 MNHEY, CDR2 SVGEGT. This CDR3 is CASSYSSGRAGEQFF. DNA of the CDR3: TGTGCCAGCAGTTACTCTAGCGGGAGGGCCGGAGAGCAGTTCTTC.

The chain employs TRBV9 and TRBJ2-2; 7 positions agree with TRBD1. Germline CDR1 reads SGDLS; CDR2 reads YYNGEE. Losses at the gene ends were 1 base for V and 1 base for J; bases not matched to a gene: 10. This CDR3 has 18 amino acids. The CDR3 DNA is TGTGCCAGCAGCGTATCCGACAGGGCGTATGGGAACACCGGGGAGCTGTTTTTT. It encodes CASSVSDRAYGNTGELFF.

This clonotype turned up a few times. The CDR3 loop is CAWAAGANQPQHF. The CDR3 DNA is TGTGCCTGGGCCGCAGGGGCCAATCAGCCCCAGCATTTT. The chain combines TRBV30 with TRBJ1-5; the D gene is possibly TRBD1 (6 bases). This CDR3 contains 13 residues. Looked up from germline, CDR1 is GTSNPN and CDR2 is SVGIG (reference sequence). Trimming took 5 bases from V and 3 from J, leaving 11 bases between them.

This clonotype was found a few times. The genes are TRBV30 and TRBJ2-7; D is uncertain. CDR1 is GTSNPN and CDR2 is SVGIG in the germline V gene (reference sequence). V was clipped by 0 bases and J by 4 bases, with 10 bases between them. The CDR3 is 13 residues long. CDR3 residues: CAWSVLGRYEQYF. As DNA, the CDR3 is TGTGCCTGGAGTGTCCTCGGCAGGTACGAGCAGTACTTC. The full variable domain, with the rest looked up from reference TRBV30 and TRBJ2-7, is SQTIHQWPATLVQPVGSPLSLECTVEGTSNPNLYWYRQAAGRGLQLLFYSVGIGQISSEVPQNLSASRPQDRQFILSSKKLLLSDSGFYLCAWSVLGRYEQYFGPGTRLTVT.

This chain connects TRBV7-2 to TRBJ2-1; TRBD2 agrees at 8 bases. Looked up from germline, CDR1 is SGHTA and CDR2 is FQGNSA. The CDR3 consists of 17 residues. V gave up 1 base and J gave up 4 bases; unmatched junction bases: 9. CDR3 protein: CASSLVYSGTGYNEQFF. Written as DNA, the CDR3 is TGTGCCAGCAGCTTAGTATATAGCGGGACGGGATACAATGAGCAGTTCTTC.